This T cell receptor beta chain comes out of a study of patients and donors after allogeneic stem cell transplantation. The germline V gene encodes CDR1 MDHEN and CDR2 SYDVKM. Trimming shortened V by 2 bases and J by 7 bases, and 11 bases separated the two germline ends. The length of the CDR3 is 13 residues. Via MiXCR, TCRdb re-called the RT-PCR reads, giving one row per CDR3 protein. In the table there are around 150,000 distinct CDR3 sequences, about two fifths of which are singletons. This clonotype turned up a few times. The receptor's source is a human donor who was either an allogeneic HSCT recipient or a stem cell or donor lymphocyte infusion donor (not recorded which). It is not recorded whose cells these are; they may come from a transplant donor. This chain connects TRBV28 to TRBJ1-2; a possible D gene is TRBD1 (5 bases). Material for sequencing was blood, either unsorted or a sorted T cell fraction (not recorded which). This CDR3 reads CASSLDGAIGYTF. The CDR3 DNA sequence: TGTGCCAGCAGTTTAGATGGGGCGATTGGCTACACCTTC.